This T cell receptor (beta chain) appears in the sequencing data of a study of shared clonotypes between healthy human individuals. Profiled with immunoSEQ multiplex PCR; TCRdb holds only in-frame clones, not every one. There are a few million clones in the sample; 92% occur only once, and 0.37% lies in the top ten. Findings of the study overall: At large depth, rarefaction still showed sorted-subset sequencing to be incomplete. Non-shared clonotypes had lower generation probabilities than clonotypes shared by all four sorted-subset donors.

A CD45RA+ naive subset and a CD45RA-negative memory subset were split from CD4+ cells. Concerning this clone: Its antigen remains unidentified.

V was cut by 1 base and J by 0 bases, with 13 bases left in between. Germline V gene data show CDR1 as SGHVS and CDR2 as FQNEAQ. CDR3 length: 17 amino acids. This TCR derives from a man younger than 30 in good health. Some clones in this sample may be carry-over from other donors' samples. The sample taken for sequencing was naive CD4+ T cells from PBMCs. Subset given: CD45RA+ positively selected. The V gene is TRBV7-8, the J gene TRBJ2-1; D is possibly TRBD2 (5 bases). CDR3 residues: CASSLEASGVSYNEQFF. CDR3 DNA sequence: TGTGCCAGCAGCTTAGAGGCAAGCGGAGTCTCCTACAATGAGCAGTTCTTC.